This passage covers 17 T cell receptor beta chains from one sample sequenced in a study of read filtering for tumor transcriptome and immune sequencing. This library used roughly 400 ng RNA and molecular barcoded adaptors spanning alpha/delta and beta/gamma chains. TCRdb called the reads again in MiXCR, with one record for every CDR3 protein. The table lists about 130,000 distinct CDR3 sequences, roughly 13% of them singletons. Sequenced: a population of CD138-negative cells sorted from bone marrow. The receptors here all came from a donor older than 35 with multiple myeloma.

This clonotype is labeled medium-sized. This chain uses TRBV5-1 with TRBJ2-3, with 10 positions matching TRBD2. V was pared by 6 bases and J by 4 bases, with 11 bases of the junction left unmatched. Germline V gene lookup returns CDR1 SGHRS and CDR2 YFSETQ. The CDR3 runs to 16 residues. CDR3 sequence (DNA): TGCGCCAGCAAGCTTGGCAGCGGGGGGGCTCCAGATACGCAGTATTTT. Translation: CASKLGSGGAPDTQYF.

Comment on this clonotype: A read error is possible here, since a much larger clone lies one base away. The chain links TRBV20-1 to TRBJ2-5, with TRBD2 matching 13 bases. CDR3 size: 15 residues. The germline gives CDR1 DFQATT, CDR2 SNEGSKA (reference sequence). The CDR3 DNA reads TGCAGTGCTCCTCGGACTAGCGGGGGCGGAGAGACCCGGTACTTC. This translates into CSAPRTSGGGETRYF.

This clonotype was counted ten times or more. The chain recombines TRBV10-3 with TRBJ1-1; weak D call: TRBD1 (5 bases). Per germline, CDR1 ENHRY and CDR2 SYGVKD. The ends were cut back, 3 bases at V and 4 bases at J, with 12 bases in the middle. The CDR3 has 14 residues. The CDR3 DNA follows: TGTGCCATCAGTGACACGGGAGGGGCCACTGAAGCTTTCTTT. It encodes CAISDTGGATEAFF.

This clonotype was picked up many times. In DNA form, the CDR3 reads TGTGCCAGCAGCTTTGAAGGGAGGGGGGAAAAACTGTTTTTT. Its protein is CASSFEGRGEKLFF. J is TRBJ1-4 and V is TRBV7-2, with D possibly matching TRBD1 (6 bases). Between the trimmed V and J ends, which lost 3 bases and 8 bases, there was a span of 13 bases. CDR3 length: 14 amino acids. Germline CDR1 and CDR2: SGHTA and FQGNSA.

This clonotype was found a few times. Sequence at one end of the junction differs from germline and may be a read error. The chain links TRBV7-9 to TRBJ2-3, with D perhaps matching TRBD2 (5 bases). The V gene's germline CDR1 is SEHNR and CDR2 FQNEAQ (reference sequence). The CDR3 runs to 14 residues. This CDR3 is CASSYGERTDTQCF. DNA for the CDR3: TGTGCCAGCAGCTACGGGGAGCGCACAGATACGCAGTGTTTT.

This clonotype was recorded at least ten times. V gene TRBV19 combines with J gene TRBJ2-1; TRBD2 matches at 9 bases. V shed 3 bases and J 7 bases; nucleotides not matched to a gene: 7. From germline, CDR1 is LNHDA and CDR2 SQIVND (reference sequence). This CDR3 has 15 residues. CDR3 sequence: CASSISAGGTNEQFF. In nucleotides, the CDR3 is TGTGCCAGTAGTATTTCAGCGGGAGGAACTAATGAGCAGTTCTTC.

Regarding this clonotype: Given a much more abundant clone one base away, this may be a read error. The CDR3 does not close with the conserved phenylalanine or tryptophan, likely indicating a read error. This chain links TRBV15 with TRBJ1-5; no clear D gene. Germline CDR1 and CDR2: LNHNV and YYDKDF (reference sequence). V lost 1 base, J lost 4 bases, and 5 bases lay in between. The CDR3 has 13 residues. The DNA of the CDR3 is TGTGCCACCAGCAGAGGACCTAATCAGCCCCAGCATTCT. Translation gives CATSRGPNQPQHS.

Ten or more counts support this clonotype. The genes are TRBV7-9 and TRBJ2-7; 8 bases are shared with TRBD1. The CDR3 runs to 12 residues. J was trimmed by 5 bases and V by 5 bases; bases with no gene match: 2. Germline lookup yields CDR1 SEHNR and CDR2 FQNEAQ (reference sequence). The CDR3 loop is CASSQTGDEQYF. CDR3 DNA: TGTGCCAGCAGCCAGACAGGGGACGAGCAGTACTTC.

This clonotype was observed a few times. A much more abundant neighbour one base away suggests this may be a read error. The genes are TRBV5-6 and TRBJ2-7; D is undetermined. CDR3 size: 14 residues. CDR1 and CDR2 (germline): SGHDT, YYEEEE. V lost 4 bases to trimming and J lost 2 bases, with 13 bases between them. CDR3 in DNA: TGTGCCAGCAGCCGCCCCAGCAGGCCCTACGAGCAGTACTTC. Encoded protein: CASSRPSRPYEQYF. Using reference TRBV5-6 and TRBJ2-7 for the parts outside the CDR3, the full variable domain is DAGVTQSPTHLIKTRGQQVTLRCSPKSGHDTVSWYQQALGQGPQFIFQYYEEEERQRGNFPDRFSGHQFPNYSSELNVNALLLGDSALYLCASSRPSRPYEQYFGPGTRLTVT.

This clonotype was counted many times. This chain's CDR3 is CASSEWGLDFSYNEQFF. CDR3 nucleotide sequence: TGTGCCAGCAGTGAATGGGGACTAGACTTCTCCTACAATGAGCAGTTCTTC. This sequence joins TRBV2 and TRBJ2-1, with 8 bases fitting TRBD2. V was pared by 2 bases and J by 0 bases, with 6 bases of the junction left unmatched. CDR3 length: 17 amino acids. Germline CDR1 is SNHLY and CDR2 is FYNNEI.

This clonotype was seen many times. CDR3 sequence reads: CAISEDTTYNEQFF. CDR3 nucleotides: TGTGCCATCAGTGAGGACACGACCTACAATGAGCAGTTCTTC. The chain carries TRBV10-3 and TRBJ2-1; D gene uncertain. Germline values: CDR1 ENHRY, CDR2 SYGVKD. The CDR3 consists of 14 residues. V shed 2 bases and J shed 2 bases, with 7 bases lying between them.

This clonotype was seen more than once but under ten times. The limits of the CDR3 on the DNA are not certain, so only TCRdb's listed CDR3 is given. This rearrangement joins TRBV7-2 to TRBJ2-2; TRBD1 is taken as the D call from the table, unchecked against the DNA. The CDR3 length is 15 residues, termini included. The germline gives CDR1 SGHTA, CDR2 FQGNSA. The CDR3 sequence: CASSYRGPSPGSCFF.

In the case of this clonotype: Mismatch with germline at one junction end may stem from a read error. This chain links TRBV7-2 with TRBJ2-7; maybe TRBD1 (6 bases). CDR3 length equals 14 residues. The germline CDR1 and CDR2 sequences are SGHTA and FQGNSA. As DNA, the CDR3 is TGTGCCAGCAGCACCAGGGGTATCGCCTACGAGCGGTACTTC. Protein product: CASSTRGIAYERYF.

This clonotype has a count of ten or more. The chain combines TRBV6-1 with TRBJ2-2; 7 nucleotides agree with TRBD1. V shed 8 bases and J 1 base; nucleotides not matched to a gene: 4. This CDR3 contains 14 residues. The germline V gene has CDR1 MNHNS and CDR2 SASEGT. The DNA of the CDR3 is TGTGCCAGCCGAAGGACAGGGAACACCGGGGAGCTGTTTTTT. This gives the protein CASRRTGNTGELFF.

A single count supports this clonotype. Because the CDR3 is missing its conserved closing phenylalanine or tryptophan, this is likely a read error. The chain joins TRBV5-4 to TRBJ1-2; a weak D match, TRBD1 (6 bases). Trimming took off 3 bases at V and 5 bases at J, with 8 bases between the two ends. Germline V CDR1 and CDR2: SGHNT, YYREEE (reference sequence). CDR3 size: 12 residues. The CDR3 protein is CASSSTGYGYTS. DNA for the CDR3: TGTGCCAGCAGCTCGACAGGTTATGGCTACACCTCC.

This clonotype was seen repeatedly, ten times or more. The chain is built from TRBV27 and TRBJ2-1, with 9 bases identical to TRBD1. The germline gives CDR1 MNHEY, CDR2 SMNVEV (reference sequence). V lost 7 bases to trimming and J lost 8 bases; unmatched junction nucleotides: 9. This CDR3 is 14 amino acids long. Here the CDR3 reads CASNPQDRGHEQFF. The CDR3 region has the DNA TGTGCCAGCAATCCTCAGGACAGGGGCCATGAGCAGTTCTTC.

The sample holds many counts of this clonotype. V gene TRBV30 combines with J gene TRBJ1-2, with D perhaps TRBD1 (5 bases). Per the germline V gene, CDR1 is GTSNPN and CDR2 is SVGIG (reference sequence). The CDR3 loop spans 12 amino acids. Deletions cut 4 bases from V and 8 bases from J, with 14 bases between. This CDR3 is CAWNPGAEGYTF. Here the CDR3 DNA reads TGTGCCTGGAATCCCGGGGCGGAGGGCTACACCTTC.